This T cell receptor beta chain came from a study of CD8 T cells in Susac syndrome. Study information: Intravenous immunoglobulin alone or corticosteroids were being given to patients with Susac syndrome at blood draw, unless they were therapy-naive.

Whole-study results and caveats: In Susac syndrome, CD4+ T cell repertoires lacked any clonal expansion.

On this clonotype: Its antigen is not identified.

Random hexamers were used to reverse transcribe roughly 0.45 to 1 ug of RNA. The immunoSEQ assay covered 54 Vbeta and 13 Jbeta segments for CDR3. TCRdb re-called the immunoSEQ multiplex PCR reads through MiXCR, storing one row per CDR3 protein. The repertoire includes over 140,000 distinct CDR3 sequences, 95% of them detected once, and roughly 0.14% sits in the top ten. The length of the CDR3 is 14 residues. V lost 2 bases and J 0 bases, leaving 10 bases between the germline ends. Germline CDR1 DFQATT, CDR2 SNEGSKA (reference sequence). The sequence came from a human donor with Susac syndrome. The sample comprised CD4+ T cells from PBMCs. The rearrangement uses TRBV20-1 and TRBJ1-1; D is perhaps TRBD1 (5 bases). CDR3 DNA sequence: TGCAGTGCTAGATCGGGACGGATGAACACTGAAGCTTTCTTT. Translated, it gives CSARSGRMNTEAFF.